The following is a T cell receptor beta chain sequence with its context. Its matching antigen is unknown. An end of the junction differs from the germline gene, which may be a read error. Uncontrolled infections, pregnancy, lactation or other autoimmune diseases led to patient exclusion. TCR beta CDR3 regions were amplified from RNA transcripts. Investigators did first-round RT-PCR with HTBI primers, then second-round multiplex PCR. TCRdb independently ran MiXCR on the multiplex PCR reads; one entry per CDR3 protein. The sample yields under 800,000 distinct CDR3 sequences, 22% seen once. The sample comes from a study of Graves' ophthalmopathy and Graves' hyperthyroidism. Study-level findings and limits: Blood contained most expanded thyroid clonotypes exceeding 0.001 frequency.

The CDR3 runs to 15 residues. In germline, CDR1 is KGHSH, CDR2 LQKENI. The chain joins TRBV18 to TRBJ1-5; 7 positions agree with TRBD1. The TCR sequence derives from a woman aged 18-35 years with stable Graves' hyperthyroidism. Some clones in this sample may be carry-over from other donors' samples. Specimen: peripheral blood. CDR3 residues: CAISPTGLSNQPQHF. As DNA, the CDR3 is TGTGCCATCTCACCGACAGGGTTGAGCAATCAGCCCCAGCATTTT.